This TCR beta chain was identified in a study of blood T cell repertoires in COVID-19 (TCRdb year 2020). Notes on the research overall: Samples from collaborators originated in the United States, Italy and Spain and spanned both the acute and convalescent phases of COVID-19. The repertoires were released in a freely available public database meant as a resource for research on the immune response to SARS-CoV-2. Sample metadata almost always included a de-identified subject ID, COVID-19 status, age in years and sex. Where available, HLA class I and class II types were taken from metadata supplied by the sample provider and were not determined by assay-based typing. The samples were drawn from two sources: the first 160 participants of the ongoing ImmuneRACE study, and fewer than 1,500 subjects contributed by 6 global collaborators. The dataset comprised deeply sampled blood TCRbeta repertoires from subjects exposed to, actively infected with, or recovered from COVID-19. The material from the prospective study consisted of cDNA or gDNA derived from T cells, B-cell-depleted T cells, or PBMCs.

The paper as a whole reports these results and caveats: Clinical and demographic metadata were provided uncurated, with the amount varying by source and participant.

TCRbeta CDR3 regions were amplified from genomic DNA by means of the immunoSEQ Assay, a bias-controlled multiplex PCR. Under the source paper's analysis protocol: The number of nucleated cells in each sample was estimated from the amplification of reference gene primers within the assay. Sequence reads were collapsed and filtered to measure the absolute abundance of every unique TCRbeta CDR3 rearrangement. For each sample, productive Simpson clonality was calculated as the square root of Simpson's diversity index across productive rearrangements. In TCRdb, the immuneACCESS table is reduced to in-frame sequences with V and J assigned. These tables do not hold every clone; where another copy was compared, an unresolved V gene accounts for under half, and the others remain unexplained. V, J and clone size were drawn from that table, and D and trimming were deduced from the DNA. In all, the sample holds some 220,000 clones, and 65% to 85% of those were seen once. The ten biggest clones cover 5.5% of the sample.

Whole blood was collected in K2EDTA tubes by collaborating institutions according to the institutions' own protocols. For TCRbeta analysis, collaborators shipped samples as frozen whole blood, isolated PBMCs, or DNA extracted from either of those sample types. From cysteine to phenylalanine, the CDR3 is 15 amino acids long. The sequence is cut down to CDR3 DNA, 45 bases in frame from base 1. From the germline V gene, CDR1 is MNHNS and CDR2 is SASEGT. Trimmed from V: 1 base; trimmed from J: 6 bases; junction bases lacking a gene match: 1. Details on this clone: Which antigen it targets is not known. No much larger clone exists at a distance of one base, and base qualities are not known.

The receptor's source is a human donor in a cohort sampled during active COVID-19. The source material was peripheral blood. The chain employs TRBV6-1 and TRBJ2-2, and 11 junction bases match TRBD2. The DNA sequence reads TGTGCCAGCAGTGAAGTAGCGGGGGGGCCCGGGGAGCTGTTTTTT. It codes for CASSEVAGGPGELFF.